The rows below give T cell receptor beta chains drawn from one sample of a study of shared clonotypes between healthy human individuals. The data were produced by immunoSEQ multiplex PCR, yet TCRdb's version contains in-frame clones alone and is incomplete. In the table there are roughly 1,800,000 clones, about 95% of which are singletons. The sample was naive CD8+ T cells sorted from blood. The receptors derive from a young man in good health. The CDR3 runs from the conserved cysteine through the conserved F or W. A D gene is named only where the DNA matches it firmly. Not all rows give a size; the values are once, few, many and, for expanded clones, a class.

>-|TRBJ2-7|TRBV4-2|once
TGTGCCAGCAGCCAAGACTGGGGATCCTACGAGCAGTACTTC
CASSQDWGSYEQYF
>-|TRBJ2-1|TRBV9|-
TGTGCCAGCGGTGACTCCTACAATGAGCAGTTCTTC
CASGDSYNEQFF
>-|TRBJ1-5|TRBV7-9|few
TGTGCCAGCAGCCAAACTGGACGGGGCAATCAGCCCCAGCATTTT
CASSQTGRGNQPQHF
>-|TRBJ2-1|TRBV30|-
TGTGCCTGGAGTGTAGTGTCAGGGGGGGGTCTAAATGAGCAGTTCTTC
CAWSVVSGGGLNEQFF
>TRBD2|TRBJ2-7|TRBV13|-
TGTGCCAGCAGCTCCTTACTAGCGGGAGCTTACGAGCAGTACTTC
CASSSLLAGAYEQYF
>TRBD2|TRBJ2-5|TRBV7-6|-
TGTGCCAGCGGGACTAGCATAATGTACCAAGAGACCCAGTACTTC
CASGTSIMYQETQYF
>TRBD1|TRBJ2-5|TRBV4-2|-
TGTGCCAGCAGCCAAGTTGAGGGGGCACCGGTATCGAGAGAGACCCAGTACTTC
CASSQVEGAPVSRETQYF
>TRBD1|TRBJ2-2|TRBV27|-
TGTGCCAGCAGTTTATCGGGGCGGGGACAGGGATCACGGACCGGGGAGCTGTTTTTT
CASSLSGRGQGSRTGELFF
>TRBD1|TRBJ1-1|TRBV27|once
TGTGCCAGCAGTGCTCCGGGACAGGGGCTAACTGAAGCTTTCTTT
CASSAPGQGLTEAFF
>-|TRBJ2-6|TRBV11-2|-
TGTGCCAGCAGCTTTCACCCGGGCTCTGGGGCCAACGTCCTGACTTTC
CASSFHPGSGANVLTF
>-|TRBJ2-7|TRBV9|-
TGTGCCAGCAGCGTGTCAGGAGGGAGCTCCTACGAGCAGTACTTC
CASSVSGGSSYEQYF
>-|TRBJ2-5|TRBV7-9|once
TGTGCCAGCAGCTTATCTTTTTTAGTAGAGACCCAGTACTTC
CASSLSFLVETQYF
>-|TRBJ2-3|TRBV5-6|-
TGTGCCAGCAGCTTGGAAGGCGGCAGGGTGACAGATACGCAGTATTTT
CASSLEGGRVTDTQYF
>-|TRBJ2-1|TRBV9|-
TGTGCCAGCAGCGCAAGGTGGGATGAGCAGTTCTTC
CASSARWDEQFF
>-|TRBJ2-1|TRBV19|-
TGTGCCAGTAGTATAAGCAGTGCCTACAATGAGCAGTTCTTC
CASSISSAYNEQFF
>-|TRBJ2-7|TRBV4-3|-
TGCGCCAGCAGCCAAGAATTCACGCGTGAGGGATCCTACGAGCAGTACTTC
CASSQEFTREGSYEQYF
>TRBD2|TRBJ2-1|TRBV4-1|-
TGCGCCAGCAGCCTTAGCGGGGGATACAATGAGCAGTTCTTC
CASSLSGGYNEQFF
>TRBD2|TRBJ2-2|TRBV7-6|-
TGTGCCAGCAGCCAACCGACTAGCGGGGGGATGGTCACCGGGGAGCTGTTTTTT
CASSQPTSGGMVTGELFF
>TRBD2|TRBJ2-1|TRBV11-2|-
TGTGCCAGCAGCCCAACTAGCGGGAGCTACAATGAGCAGTTCTTC
CASSPTSGSYNEQFF
>-|TRBJ1-3|TRBV9|-
TGTGCCAGCAGCGTAGCTACAGGGCTAGGAGGAAACACCATATATTTT
CASSVATGLGGNTIYF
>-|TRBJ1-3|TRBV4-3|-
TGCGCCAGCAGCCAAGAACTGGTGAGCTCTGGAAACACCATATATTTT
CASSQELVSSGNTIYF
>-|TRBJ2-1|TRBV4-1|-
TGCGCCAGCAGCCCCGCTCAAGACTCCTACAATGAGCAGTTCTTC
CASSPAQDSYNEQFF
>TRBD2|TRBJ2-7|TRBV27|-
TGTGCCAGCAGCCGGGGGGGGATCTACGAGCAGTACTTC
CASSRGGIYEQYF
>-|TRBJ1-4|TRBV11-2|-
TGTGCCAGCAGCCACTCCCCTACAGCACCAACTAATGAAAAACTGTTTTTT
CASSHSPTAPTNEKLFF
>-|TRBJ1-1|TRBV7-8|-
TGTGCCAGCAGCTTAAAGTTAATTGACAGTCCAATGAACACTGAAGCTTTCTTT
CASSLKLIDSPMNTEAFF
>-|TRBJ2-7|TRBV6-6|-
TGTGCCAGCAGTCCGACAGCGAGCTCCTACGAGCAGTACTTC
CASSPTASSYEQYF
>-|TRBJ1-1|TRBV6-1|-
TGTGCCAGCAGTCCCTGGACGGCAATGAACACTGAAGCTTTCTTT
CASSPWTAMNTEAFF
>-|TRBJ2-7|TRBV2|-
TGTGCCAGCAGTGAGGGCGTCAACACCCACGAGCAGTACTTC
CASSEGVNTHEQYF
>TRBD2|TRBJ2-1|TRBV27|-
TGTGCCAGCACTTGGACTAGCGGGAACAATGAGCAGTTCTTC
CASTWTSGNNEQFF
>-|TRBJ2-7|TRBV6-1|-
TGTGCCAGCAGTGAAGGCTGGCGGCAGGGGTACGACGAGCAGTACTTC
CASSEGWRQGYDEQYF
>TRBD1|TRBJ2-3|TRBV27|-
TGTGCCAGCAGTCCTGGGGACAGGGGTTCTCTAGATACGCAGTATTTT
CASSPGDRGSLDTQYF
>-|TRBJ2-1|TRBV5-4|once
TGTGCCAGCAGCATGGGGTCCGGGGAGCAGTTCTTC
CASSMGSGEQFF
>TRBD1|TRBJ1-2|TRBV13|-
TGTGCCAGCAGCCCAAGACAGGGGGCTTACTATGGCTACACCTTC
CASSPRQGAYYGYTF
>TRBD1|TRBJ1-2|TRBV9|-
TGTGCCAGCAGCGTAGGGGGACAGGGGCACTATGGCTACACCTTC
CASSVGGQGHYGYTF
>TRBD2|TRBJ2-3|TRBV4-1|-
TGCGCCAGCAGCCAAGATGCTAGCGGGGGGGAAGGAGATACGCAGTATTTT
CASSQDASGGEGDTQYF
>TRBD2|TRBJ2-7|TRBV11-2|-
TGTGCCAGCAGCTTCCGGACTAGCGTTCCCCTTGAGCAGTACTTC
CASSFRTSVPLEQYF
>-|TRBJ1-2|TRBV7-9|-
TGTGCCAGCAGCACACTAACAGGGACCTCTAACTATGGCTACACCTTC
CASSTLTGTSNYGYTF
>-|TRBJ1-2|TRBV7-9|few
TGTGCCAGCAGCTTTGGGGACACGTTCAGCTACACCTTC
CASSFGDTFSYTF
>-|TRBJ2-3|TRBV7-9|-
TGTGCCAGCAGCTTTGCGCCTACAGATACGCAGTATTTT
CASSFAPTDTQYF
>-|TRBJ1-5|TRBV11-1|-
TGTGCCAGCAGCCACCGGGCGTACTTGAATCAGCCCCAGCATTTT
CASSHRAYLNQPQHF
>-|TRBJ1-2|TRBV9|-
TGTGCCAGCAGCGCCCAACAGGGATTACCCGATGGCTACACCTTC
CASSAQQGLPDGYTF
>TRBD2|TRBJ2-5|TRBV11-3|-
TGTGCCAGCAGCCCTACGGCGGGGGGTCAGGAGACCCAGTACTTC
CASSPTAGGQETQYF
>-|TRBJ1-2|TRBV6-6|-
TGTGCCAGCACCACGGGGGGGATCACGTATGGCTACACCTTC
CASTTGGITYGYTF
>-|TRBJ2-2|TRBV5-1|-
TGCGCCAGCAGCTCAGGGAGCGGGGAGCTGTTTTTT
CASSSGSGELFF
>TRBD2|TRBJ2-7|TRBV7-9|-
TGTGCCAGCAGTCTACTAGCGGGAGGGCCTTTCGGCGAGCAGTACTTC
CASSLLAGGPFGEQYF
>-|TRBJ2-7|TRBV5-6|-
TGTGCCAGCAGCTGGGCAAAGGAGGGGAACGAGCAGTACTTC
CASSWAKEGNEQYF
>TRBD2|TRBJ2-1|TRBV19|-
TGTGCCAGTAGTATTCTAGCGGGAGGACGGGAGCAGTTCTTC
CASSILAGGREQFF
>TRBD2|TRBJ2-1|TRBV4-3|-
TGCGCCAGCAGCCAAGCTTGGGCTAGCGGGAGCGAGTTATACAATGAGCAGTTCTTC
CASSQAWASGSELYNEQFF
>-|TRBJ2-1|TRBV5-6|-
TGTGCCAGCCCCCTGCATAACCGCTCCTACAATGAGCAGTTCTTC
CASPLHNRSYNEQFF
>-|TRBJ1-1|TRBV4-1|-
TGCGCCAGCAGCCGCGGCCCCGGGGTTCTTGGCACTGAAGCTTTCTTT
CASSRGPGVLGTEAFF
>-|TRBJ2-6|TRBV18|-
TGTGCCAGCTCACCACCTGCCGGATCTGGGGCCAACGTCCTGACTTTC
CASSPPAGSGANVLTF
>-|TRBJ2-7|TRBV5-1|-
TGCGCCAGCAGCTTGGGTGCCGGAGTGGACTACGAGCAGTACTTC
CASSLGAGVDYEQYF
>-|TRBJ2-1|TRBV9|-
TGTGCCAGCAGCGCTGATTCCAGTGAGCAGTTCTTC
CASSADSSEQFF
>-|TRBJ1-1|TRBV6-1|-
TGTGCCAGCAGTGAAGCGCTGGGGGGCGCGGATACTGAAGCTTTCTTT
CASSEALGGADTEAFF
>-|TRBJ1-4|TRBV7-2|-
TGTGCCAGCAGCCACTTACGGACGGGAGAAAATGAAAAACTGTTTTTT
CASSHLRTGENEKLFF
>-|TRBJ1-2|TRBV19|-
TGTGCCAGTAGTATAGACCTACGGGGGGGTTCCTATGGCTACACCTTC
CASSIDLRGGSYGYTF
>-|TRBJ2-1|TRBV27|-
TGTGCCAGCAGGATCGGGGTTACCGGGAGTACCTACAATGAGCAGTTCTTC
CASRIGVTGSTYNEQFF
>-|TRBJ2-7|TRBV6-6|-
TGTGCCAGCAGTTACACTCGGGACTCCTACGAGCAGTACTTC
CASSYTRDSYEQYF
>-|TRBJ1-1|TRBV10-2|-
TGCGCCAGCAGTGAGGTTGCAGGGGTTAACACTGAAGCTTTCTTT
CASSEVAGVNTEAFF
>-|TRBJ2-7|TRBV5-1|-
TGCGCCAGCAGCTTGGTGTTGGGGGGTAAGGACGAGCAGTACTTC
CASSLVLGGKDEQYF